This T cell receptor beta chain was recorded in a study of beta chain features in type 1 diabetes. Study observations and caveats: With patients and controls alike, PCR might favor shorter templates to an equal degree. All four CD4+ subsets of Type 1 diabetes patients contained TCRB CDR3s that were moderately but significantly shorter.

A single heparinised blood sample, averaging approximately 0.12 L, was obtained per donor. All of the isolated RNA was reverse transcribed, so expressed TCRB transcripts were sequenced. Method: immunoSEQ multiplex PCR; TCRdb's copy keeps in-frame clones and lacks some. The repertoire holds about 400,000 clones, with roughly 12% as singletons. V shed 6 bases and J shed 5 bases, with 16 bases lying between them. CDR1 and CDR2 from the germline V gene are ENHRY and SYGVKD. This CDR3 is built from 15 residues. On this clone itself: The antigen remains undetermined.

Sequenced: naive CD4+ T cells from blood. The chain employs TRBV10-3 and TRBJ2-2, with TRBD2 as a possible D gene (5 bases). The sequence derives from a man aged 18 to 29 in good health. The CDR3 spells CAIRSGSGGTGELFF. The CDR3 region has the DNA TGTGCCATCAGATCCGGATCAGGAGGAACCGGGGAGCTGTTTTTT.